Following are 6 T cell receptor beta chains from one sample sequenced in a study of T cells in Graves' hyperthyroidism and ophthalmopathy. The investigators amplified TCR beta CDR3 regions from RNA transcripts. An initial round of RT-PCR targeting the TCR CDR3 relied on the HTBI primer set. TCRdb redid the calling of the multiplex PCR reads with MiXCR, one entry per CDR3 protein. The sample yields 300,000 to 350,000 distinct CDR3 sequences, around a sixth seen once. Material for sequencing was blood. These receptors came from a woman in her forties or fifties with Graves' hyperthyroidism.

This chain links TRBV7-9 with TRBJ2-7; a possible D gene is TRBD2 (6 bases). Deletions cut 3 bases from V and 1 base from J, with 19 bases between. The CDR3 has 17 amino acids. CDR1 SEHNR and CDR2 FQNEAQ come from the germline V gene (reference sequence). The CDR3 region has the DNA TGTGCCAGCAGCTTTCGCCCATTGGGAGGCCTTTCCTACGAGCAGTACTTC. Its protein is CASSFRPLGGLSYEQYF. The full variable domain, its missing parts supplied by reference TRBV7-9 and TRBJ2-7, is DTGVSQNPRHKITKRGQNVTFRCDPISEHNRLYWYRQTLGQGPEFLTYFQNEAQLEKSRLLSDRFSAERPKGSFSTLEIQRTEQGDSAMYLCASSFRPLGGLSYEQYFGPGTRLTVT.

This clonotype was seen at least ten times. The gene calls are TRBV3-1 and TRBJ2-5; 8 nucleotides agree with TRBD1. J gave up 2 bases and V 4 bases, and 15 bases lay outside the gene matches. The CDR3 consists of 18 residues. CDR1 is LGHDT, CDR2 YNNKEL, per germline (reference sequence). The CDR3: CASSRGQGASTKQETQYF. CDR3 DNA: TGTGCCAGCAGCCGAGGACAGGGCGCGTCTACAAAACAAGAGACCCAGTACTTC.

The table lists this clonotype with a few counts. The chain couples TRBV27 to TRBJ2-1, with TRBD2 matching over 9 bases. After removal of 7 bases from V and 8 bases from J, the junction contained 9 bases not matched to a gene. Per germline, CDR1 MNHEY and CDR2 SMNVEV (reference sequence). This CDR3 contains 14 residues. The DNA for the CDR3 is TGTGCCAGCACCTTTAGCGGGAGTAAAGATGAGCAGTTCTTC. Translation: CASTFSGSKDEQFF.

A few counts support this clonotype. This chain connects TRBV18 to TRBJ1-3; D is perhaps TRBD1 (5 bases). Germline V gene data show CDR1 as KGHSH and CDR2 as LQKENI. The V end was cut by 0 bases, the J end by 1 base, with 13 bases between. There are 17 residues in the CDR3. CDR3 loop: CASSPPGAGISGNTIYF. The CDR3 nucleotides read TGTGCCAGCTCACCACCTGGGGCCGGAATATCTGGAAACACCATATATTTT.

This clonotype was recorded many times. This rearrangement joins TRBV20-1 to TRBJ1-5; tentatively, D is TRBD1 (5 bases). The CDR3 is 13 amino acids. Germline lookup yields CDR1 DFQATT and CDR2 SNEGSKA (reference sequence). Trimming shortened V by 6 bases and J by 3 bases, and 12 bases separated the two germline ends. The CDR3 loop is CSAARQSNQPQHF. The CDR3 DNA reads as TGCAGTGCCGCTAGACAGTCCAATCAGCCCCAGCATTTT.

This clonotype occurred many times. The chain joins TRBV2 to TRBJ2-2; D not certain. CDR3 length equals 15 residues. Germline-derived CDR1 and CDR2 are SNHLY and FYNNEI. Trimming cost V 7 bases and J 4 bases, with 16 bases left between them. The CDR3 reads CASNHREGATGELFF. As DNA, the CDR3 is TGTGCCAGCAATCATAGGGAAGGTGCCACCGGGGAGCTGTTTTTT. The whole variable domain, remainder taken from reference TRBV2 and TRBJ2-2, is EPEVTQTPSHQVTQMGQEVILRCVPISNHLYFYWYRQILGQKVEFLVSFYNNEISEKSEIFDDQFSVERPDGSNFTLKIRSTKLEDSAMYFCASNHREGATGELFFGEGSRLTVL.